Reported below is one T cell receptor (beta chain). This sample was taken from a study of low-dose radiotherapy and immunotherapy resistance in tumors. Time point meaning: before trial treatment. The ends were cut back, 2 bases at V and 14 bases at J, with 12 bases in the middle. This CDR3 contains 11 residues. Germline loops: CDR1 SGHDT, CDR2 YYEEEE. TCRs were amplified for roughly 22 PCR cycles with a constant-region primer and V-primer adapter. TCRdb used MiXCR to reprocess the reads, holding one entry per CDR3 protein. Found here are tens of thousands of distinct CDR3 sequences, over 9.5% of them singletons; the top ten hold 6.2%.

The V gene is TRBV5-6, the J gene TRBJ2-3; D gene uncertain. The specimen comprised PBMCs, sampled before treatment. This receptor was taken from a female donor with ovarian cancer. The CDR3 sequence: CASSFGPVGYF. The CDR3 coding sequence is TGTGCCAGCAGCTTCGGACCCGTTGGGTATTTT.